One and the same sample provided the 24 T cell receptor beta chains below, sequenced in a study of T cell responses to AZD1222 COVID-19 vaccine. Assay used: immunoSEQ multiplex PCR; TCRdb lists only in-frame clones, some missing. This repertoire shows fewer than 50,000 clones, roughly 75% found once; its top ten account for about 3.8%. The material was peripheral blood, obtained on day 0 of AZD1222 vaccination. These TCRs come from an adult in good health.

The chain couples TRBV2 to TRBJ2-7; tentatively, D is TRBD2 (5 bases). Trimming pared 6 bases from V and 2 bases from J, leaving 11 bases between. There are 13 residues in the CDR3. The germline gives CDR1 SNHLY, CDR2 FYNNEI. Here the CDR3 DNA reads TGTGCCAGCAGGCGTGTGGGAGCCTACGAGCAGTACTTC. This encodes CASRRVGAYEQYF.

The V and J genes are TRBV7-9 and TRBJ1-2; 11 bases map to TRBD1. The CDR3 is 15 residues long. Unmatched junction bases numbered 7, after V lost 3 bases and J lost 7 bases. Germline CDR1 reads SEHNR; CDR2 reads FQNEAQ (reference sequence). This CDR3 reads CASSFGTGGTGGYTF. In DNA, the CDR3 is TGTGCCAGCAGCTTTGGGACAGGGGGTACGGGTGGCTACACCTTC.

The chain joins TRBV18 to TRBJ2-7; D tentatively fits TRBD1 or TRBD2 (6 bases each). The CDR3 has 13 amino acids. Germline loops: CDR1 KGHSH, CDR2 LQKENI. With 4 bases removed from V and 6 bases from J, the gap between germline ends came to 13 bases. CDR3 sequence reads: CASSRNRDSEQYF. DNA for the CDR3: TGTGCCAGCTCACGTAACAGGGACTCCGAGCAGTACTTC.

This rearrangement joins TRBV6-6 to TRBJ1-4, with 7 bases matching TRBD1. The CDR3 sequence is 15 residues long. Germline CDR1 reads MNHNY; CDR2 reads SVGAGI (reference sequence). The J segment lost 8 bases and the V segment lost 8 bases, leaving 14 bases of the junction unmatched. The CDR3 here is CASFKPGQSYEKLFF. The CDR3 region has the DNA TGTGCCAGCTTTAAACCGGGACAGTCATACGAAAAACTGTTTTTT.

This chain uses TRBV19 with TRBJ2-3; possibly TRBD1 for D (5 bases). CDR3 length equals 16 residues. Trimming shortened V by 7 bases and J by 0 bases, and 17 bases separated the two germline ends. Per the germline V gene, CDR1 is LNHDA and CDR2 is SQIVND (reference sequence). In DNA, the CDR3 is TGTGCCAGTAAGGGGCTGCGCCAGGAGAGCACAGATACGCAGTATTTT. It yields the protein CASKGLRQESTDTQYF.

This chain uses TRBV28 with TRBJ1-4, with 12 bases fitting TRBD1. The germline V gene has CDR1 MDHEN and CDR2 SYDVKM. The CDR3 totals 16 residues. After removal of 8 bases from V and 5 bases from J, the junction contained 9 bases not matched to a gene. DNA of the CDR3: TGTGCCAGCGGGACAGGGGGCGGGTGGAGGAATGAAAAACTGTTTTTT. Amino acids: CASGTGGGWRNEKLFF.

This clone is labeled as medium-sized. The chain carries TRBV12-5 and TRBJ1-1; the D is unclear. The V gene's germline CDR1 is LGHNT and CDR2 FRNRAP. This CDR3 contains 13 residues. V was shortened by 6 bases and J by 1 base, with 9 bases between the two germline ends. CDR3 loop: CASGFRGNTEAFF. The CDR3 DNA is TGTGCTAGTGGCTTCCGGGGGAACACTGAAGCTTTCTTT.

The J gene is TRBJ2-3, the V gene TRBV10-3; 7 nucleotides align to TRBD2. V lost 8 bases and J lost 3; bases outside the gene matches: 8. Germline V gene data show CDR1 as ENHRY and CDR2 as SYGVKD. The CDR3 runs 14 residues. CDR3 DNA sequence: TGTGCCATCGGAACGCTGCGGGGGACAGATACGCAGTATTTT. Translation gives CAIGTLRGTDTQYF.

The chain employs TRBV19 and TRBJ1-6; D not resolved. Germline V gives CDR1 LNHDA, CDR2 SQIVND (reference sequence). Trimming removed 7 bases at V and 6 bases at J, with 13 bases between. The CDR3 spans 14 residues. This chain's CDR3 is CASTFAQLNSPLHF. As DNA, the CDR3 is TGTGCCAGTACATTCGCACAGCTTAATTCACCCCTCCACTTT.

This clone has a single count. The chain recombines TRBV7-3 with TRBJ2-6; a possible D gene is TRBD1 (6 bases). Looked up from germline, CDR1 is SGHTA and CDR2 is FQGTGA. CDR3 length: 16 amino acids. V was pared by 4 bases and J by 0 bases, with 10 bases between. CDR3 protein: CASSSGQRSGANVLTF. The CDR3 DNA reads TGTGCCAGCAGCTCCGGACAGCGCTCTGGGGCCAACGTCCTGACTTTC.

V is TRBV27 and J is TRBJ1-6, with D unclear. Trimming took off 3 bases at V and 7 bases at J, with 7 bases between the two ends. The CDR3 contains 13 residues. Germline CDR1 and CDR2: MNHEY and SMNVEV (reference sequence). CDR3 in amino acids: CASSFGENSPLHF. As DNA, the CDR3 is TGTGCCAGCAGTTTTGGGGAGAATTCACCCCTCCACTTT.

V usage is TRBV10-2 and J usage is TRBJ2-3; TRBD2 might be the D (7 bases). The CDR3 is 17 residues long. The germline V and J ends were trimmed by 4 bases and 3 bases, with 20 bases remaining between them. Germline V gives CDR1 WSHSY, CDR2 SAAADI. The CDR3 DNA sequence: TGCGCCAGCAGTGGATCGGGGGGCGGGTTAACAACAGATACGCAGTATTTT. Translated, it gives CASSGSGGGLTTDTQYF.

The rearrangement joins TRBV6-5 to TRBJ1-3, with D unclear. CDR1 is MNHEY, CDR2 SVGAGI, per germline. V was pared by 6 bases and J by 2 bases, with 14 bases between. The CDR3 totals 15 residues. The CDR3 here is CASRDQLTAGNTIYF. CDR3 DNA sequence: TGTGCCAGCAGGGACCAGTTGACCGCTGGAAACACCATATATTTT.

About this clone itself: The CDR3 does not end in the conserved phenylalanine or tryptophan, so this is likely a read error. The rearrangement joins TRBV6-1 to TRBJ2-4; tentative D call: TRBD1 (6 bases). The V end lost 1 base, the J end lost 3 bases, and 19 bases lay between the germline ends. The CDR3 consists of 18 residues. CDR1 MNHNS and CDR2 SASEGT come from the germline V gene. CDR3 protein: CASSEEGVVIMGKNIQYL. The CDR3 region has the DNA TGTGCCAGCAGTGAAGAGGGGGTTGTCATTATGGGCAAAAACATTCAGTACCTC.

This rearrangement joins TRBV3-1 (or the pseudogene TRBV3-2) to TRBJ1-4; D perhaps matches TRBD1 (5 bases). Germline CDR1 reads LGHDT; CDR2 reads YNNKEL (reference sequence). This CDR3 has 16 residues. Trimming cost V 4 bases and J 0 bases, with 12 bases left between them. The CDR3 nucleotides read TGTGCCAGCAGCCGCGACAGAAGTGCAACTAATGAAAAACTGTTTTTT. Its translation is CASSRDRSATNEKLFF.

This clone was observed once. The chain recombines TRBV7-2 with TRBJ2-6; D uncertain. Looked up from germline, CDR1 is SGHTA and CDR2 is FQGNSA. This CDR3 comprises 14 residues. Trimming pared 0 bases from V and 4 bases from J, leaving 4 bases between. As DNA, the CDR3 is TGTGCCAGCAGCTTAGCTCAGGGGGCCAACGTCCTGACTTTC. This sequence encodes CASSLAQGANVLTF.

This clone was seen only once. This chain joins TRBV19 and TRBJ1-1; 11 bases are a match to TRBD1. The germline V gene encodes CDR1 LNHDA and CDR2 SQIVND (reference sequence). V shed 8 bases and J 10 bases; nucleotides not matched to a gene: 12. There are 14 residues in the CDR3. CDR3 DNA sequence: TGTGCCAGTTCCGGGACAGGGGGACGGGGGTTAGCTTTCTTT. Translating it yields CASSGTGGRGLAFF.

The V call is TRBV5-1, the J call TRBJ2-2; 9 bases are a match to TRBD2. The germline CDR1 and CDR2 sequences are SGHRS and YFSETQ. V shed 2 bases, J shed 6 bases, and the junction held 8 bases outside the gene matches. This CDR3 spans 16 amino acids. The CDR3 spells CASSFAPSGESGELFF. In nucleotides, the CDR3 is TGCGCCAGCAGCTTTGCGCCTAGCGGGGAGTCCGGGGAGCTGTTTTTT.

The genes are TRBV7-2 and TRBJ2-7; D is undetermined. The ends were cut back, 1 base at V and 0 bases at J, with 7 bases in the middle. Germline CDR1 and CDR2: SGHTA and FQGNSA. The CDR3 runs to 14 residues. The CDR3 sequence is CASSLEVDSYEQYF. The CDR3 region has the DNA TGTGCCAGCAGCTTAGAGGTGGACTCCTACGAGCAGTACTTC.

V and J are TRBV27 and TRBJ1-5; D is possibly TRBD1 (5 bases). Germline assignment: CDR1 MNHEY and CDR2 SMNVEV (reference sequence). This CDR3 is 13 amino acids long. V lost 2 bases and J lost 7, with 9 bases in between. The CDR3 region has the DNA TGTGCCAGCAGTTTAAGGGGTGAGCAGCCCCAGCATTTT. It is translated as CASSLRGEQPQHF.

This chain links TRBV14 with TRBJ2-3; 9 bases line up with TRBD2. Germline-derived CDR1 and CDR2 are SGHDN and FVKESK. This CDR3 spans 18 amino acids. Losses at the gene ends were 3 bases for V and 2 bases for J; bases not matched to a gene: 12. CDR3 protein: CASSQYSGGPFFTDTQYF. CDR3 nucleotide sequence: TGTGCCAGCAGCCAGTATAGCGGGGGCCCGTTCTTCACAGATACGCAGTATTTT. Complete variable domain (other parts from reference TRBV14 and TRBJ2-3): EAGVTQFPSHSVIEKGQTVTLRCDPISGHDNLYWYRRVMGKEIKFLLHFVKESKQDESGMPNNRFLAERTGGTYSTLKVQPAELEDSGVYFCASSQYSGGPFFTDTQYFGPGTRLTVL.

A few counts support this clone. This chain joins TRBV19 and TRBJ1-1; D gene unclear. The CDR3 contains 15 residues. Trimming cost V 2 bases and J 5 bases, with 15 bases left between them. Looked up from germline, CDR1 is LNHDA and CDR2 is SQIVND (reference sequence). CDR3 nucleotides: TGTGCCAGTAGTATAAGTGACTTTGGAGGGACTGAAGCTTTCTTT. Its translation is CASSISDFGGTEAFF.

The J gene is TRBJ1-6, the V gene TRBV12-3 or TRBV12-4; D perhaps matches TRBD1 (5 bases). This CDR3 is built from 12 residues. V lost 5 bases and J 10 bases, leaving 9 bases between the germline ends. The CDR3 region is CASSQEGSPLHF. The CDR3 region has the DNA TGTGCCAGCAGTCAAGAGGGGTCACCCCTCCACTTT.

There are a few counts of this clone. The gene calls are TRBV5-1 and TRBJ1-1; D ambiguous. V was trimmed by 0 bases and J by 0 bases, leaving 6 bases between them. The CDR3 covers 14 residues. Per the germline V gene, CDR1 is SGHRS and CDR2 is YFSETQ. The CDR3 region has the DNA TGCGCCAGCAGCTTGGATGGAGTGAACACTGAAGCTTTCTTT. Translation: CASSLDGVNTEAFF.